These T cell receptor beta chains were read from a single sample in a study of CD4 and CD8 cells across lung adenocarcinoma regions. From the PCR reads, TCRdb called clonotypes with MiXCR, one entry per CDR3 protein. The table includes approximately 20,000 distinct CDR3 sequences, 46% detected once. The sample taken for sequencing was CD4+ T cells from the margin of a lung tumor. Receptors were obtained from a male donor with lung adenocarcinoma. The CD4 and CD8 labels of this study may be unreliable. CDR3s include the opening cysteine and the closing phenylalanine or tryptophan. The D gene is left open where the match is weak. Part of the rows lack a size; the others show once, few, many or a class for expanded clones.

CDR3 protein: CASSRTSGTLSYNEQFF
CDR3 DNA: TGTGCCAGCAGCCGAACTAGCGGGACCCTCTCCTACAATGAGCAGTTCTTC
V gene: TRBV27
clone size: medium-sized
J gene: TRBJ2-1
D gene: TRBD2

CDR3 protein: CASSSSTDTQYF
CDR3 DNA: TGTGCCAGCAGCAGTAGCACAGATACGCAGTATTTT
V gene: TRBV6-1
clone size: .
J gene: TRBJ2-3
D gene: .

CDR3 protein: CASSYSSVEGTDTQYF
CDR3 DNA: TGTGCCAGCAGTTACTCGAGTGTGGAGGGCACAGATACGCAGTATTTT
V gene: TRBV6-5
clone size: .
J gene: TRBJ2-3
D gene: .

CDR3 protein: CASTLRAQETQYF
CDR3 DNA: TGTGCCAGCACCCTGCGGGCCCAAGAGACCCAGTACTTC
V gene: TRBV6-1
clone size: .
J gene: TRBJ2-5
D gene: .

CDR3 protein: CAGSGGPGPETQYF
CDR3 DNA: TGCGCCGGCAGCGGGGGCCCAGGGCCAGAGACGCAGTACTTC
V gene: TRBV10-2
clone size: .
J gene: TRBJ2-7
D gene: TRBD2

CDR3 protein: CASSTGTTYNEQFF
CDR3 DNA: TGCGCCAGCAGTACCGGGACTACCTACAATGAGCAGTTCTTC
V gene: TRBV10-1
clone size: .
J gene: TRBJ2-1
D gene: TRBD2

CDR3 protein: CASGQGGSHEQYF
CDR3 DNA: TGTGCCAGCGGACAGGGTGGGTCCCACGAGCAGTACTTC
V gene: TRBV27
clone size: many
J gene: TRBJ2-7
D gene: TRBD1

CDR3 protein: CASRVGLAGLPYNEQFF
CDR3 DNA: TGTGCCAGCAGGGTAGGACTAGCGGGTTTACCCTACAATGAGCAGTTCTTC
V gene: TRBV6-4
clone size: many
J gene: TRBJ2-1
D gene: TRBD2

CDR3 protein: CASSSIDSLYGYTF
CDR3 DNA: TGTGCCAGCAGCTCTATAGACAGCCTCTATGGCTACACCTTC
V gene: TRBV4-2
clone size: few
J gene: TRBJ1-2
D gene: .

CDR3 protein: CASGGLGGLVQDTQYF
CDR3 DNA: TGTGCCAGCGGGGGACTCGGGGGCCTCGTCCAAGATACGCAGTACTTC
V gene: TRBV27
clone size: .
J gene: TRBJ2-7
D gene: .

CDR3 protein: CASSPDREPSYEQYF
CDR3 DNA: TGTGCCAGCAGCCCGGACAGGGAACCCTCCTACGAGCAGTACTTC
V gene: TRBV11-2
clone size: .
J gene: TRBJ2-7
D gene: TRBD1

CDR3 protein: CASSLVQANTGELFF
CDR3 DNA: TGTGCCAGCAGCTTAGTACAGGCGAACACCGGGGAGCTGTTTTTT
V gene: TRBV7-2
clone size: .
J gene: TRBJ2-2
D gene: .

CDR3 protein: CAISEIESSYNEQFF
CDR3 DNA: TGTGCCATCAGTGAGATCGAGAGCTCCTACAATGAGCAGTTCTTC
V gene: TRBV10-3
clone size: .
J gene: TRBJ2-1
D gene: .

CDR3 protein: CASSSYYADTQYF
CDR3 DNA: TGTGCCAGCAGCTCGTACTATGCAGATACGCAGTATTTT
V gene: TRBV7-2
clone size: .
J gene: TRBJ2-3
D gene: .

CDR3 protein: CASRLQSGSPGEQYF
CDR3 DNA: TGTGCCAGCAGACTCCAGTCTGGGAGCCCAGGTGAGCAGTATTTT
V gene: TRBV6-5
clone size: .
J gene: TRBJ2-3
D gene: .

CDR3 protein: CASSSTGWERAEQFF
CDR3 DNA: TGTGCCAGCAGCTCGACAGGGTGGGAGCGGGCCGAGCAGTTCTTC
V gene: TRBV7-2
clone size: few
J gene: TRBJ2-1
D gene: .

CDR3 protein: CASRASWNTGELFF
CDR3 DNA: TGTGCCAGCAGGGCGAGTTGGAACACCGGGGAGCTGTTTTTT
V gene: TRBV27
clone size: many
J gene: TRBJ2-2
D gene: .

CDR3 protein: CASSYSAVSKDTQYF
CDR3 DNA: TGTGCCAGCAGTTACTCTGCCGTTAGCAAAGACACTCAGTATTTT
V gene: TRBV6-5
clone size: .
J gene: TRBJ2-3
D gene: .

CDR3 protein: CASSILAGGPVEQFF
CDR3 DNA: TGTGCCAGCAGTATACTAGCGGGAGGGCCCGTTGAGCAGTTCTTC
V gene: TRBV25-1
clone size: few
J gene: TRBJ2-1
D gene: TRBD2

CDR3 protein: CAGSRVGGKNTQYF
CDR3 DNA: TGCGCCGGCAGCCGGGTGGGAGGGAAAAACACGCAGTACTTC
V gene: TRBV10-2
clone size: .
J gene: TRBJ2-4
D gene: TRBD2

CDR3 protein: CASSGVAGTETQYF
CDR3 DNA: TGCGCGAGCAGCGGGGTAGCGGGCACAGAGACGCAGTACTTT
V gene: TRBV10-2
clone size: .
J gene: TRBJ2-3
D gene: TRBD2

CDR3 protein: CASSLGRGLAGDGFF
CDR3 DNA: TGTGCCAGCAGCTTAGGTCGTGGACTAGCGGGAGACGGGTTCTTC
V gene: TRBV11-3
clone size: .
J gene: TRBJ2-1
D gene: TRBD2

CDR3 protein: CASSSGGGTQYF
CDR3 DNA: TGTGCCAGTAGCTCCGGGGGGGGGACCCAGTACTTC
V gene: TRBV3-1
clone size: .
J gene: TRBJ2-5
D gene: TRBD2

CDR3 protein: CASSQDDREETQYF
CDR3 DNA: TGTGCCAGCAGCCAAGACGACAGGGAGGAGACCCAGTACTTC
V gene: TRBV3-1
clone size: few
J gene: TRBJ2-5
D gene: TRBD1

CDR3 protein: CASSQDVRYAGGGGEQYF
CDR3 DNA: TGCGCCAGCAGCCAAGATGTCCGCTATGCGGGAGGCGGGGGTGAGCAGTACTTC
V gene: TRBV4-1
clone size: many
J gene: TRBJ2-4
D gene: TRBD2

CDR3 protein: CASSLNRGVGEKLFF
CDR3 DNA: TGTGCCAGCAGCCTCAATCGGGGTGTAGGGGAAAAACTGTTTTTT
V gene: TRBV3-1
clone size: .
J gene: TRBJ1-4
D gene: .

CDR3 protein: CASSQEGPSAKNTQYF
CDR3 DNA: TGTGCCAGCAGCCAAGAGGGGCCGAGCGCCAAAAATACTCAGTATTTC
V gene: TRBV4-2
clone size: .
J gene: TRBJ2-3
D gene: .

CDR3 protein: CASSLWGRGLGGGGGGGEQYF
CDR3 DNA: TGCGCCAGCAGCTTGTGGGGGCGGGGGCTAGGGGGGGGGGGGGGGGGGGGCGAGCAGTACTTC
V gene: TRBV5-1
clone size: .
J gene: TRBJ2-7
D gene: .

CDR3 protein: CASRMGLAGGSSYNEQFF
CDR3 DNA: TGCGCCAGCAGGATGGGACTAGCGGGAGGGAGCTCCTACAATGAGCAGTTCTTC
V gene: TRBV10-2
clone size: .
J gene: TRBJ2-1
D gene: TRBD2

CDR3 protein: CASSPGTSPSEQFF
CDR3 DNA: TGTGCCAGCAGCCCCGGGACTAGCCCTAGTGAGCAGTTCTTC
V gene: TRBV4-2
clone size: many
J gene: TRBJ2-1
D gene: TRBD2

CDR3 protein: CASRRPYYNEQFF
CDR3 DNA: TGTGCCAGCAGGCGACCCTACTACAATGAGCAGTTCTTC
V gene: TRBV6-1
clone size: many
J gene: TRBJ2-1
D gene: .

CDR3 protein: CSAGSTPGLAGVRTYNEQFF
CDR3 DNA: TGCAGTGCTGGCTCCACTCCGGGACTAGCGGGAGTCAGGACCTACAATGAGCAGTTCTTC
V gene: TRBV20-1
clone size: many
J gene: TRBJ2-1
D gene: TRBD2

CDR3 protein: CASSPGTGFYEQYF
CDR3 DNA: TGTGCCAGCAGTCCGGGGACAGGCTTCTACGAGCAGTACTTC
V gene: TRBV27
clone size: many
J gene: TRBJ2-7
D gene: TRBD1

CDR3 protein: CASSYSLAGSSYEQYF
CDR3 DNA: TGTGCCAGCAGTTACTCACTAGCGGGGTCCTCCTACGAGCAGTACTTC
V gene: TRBV6-5
clone size: .
J gene: TRBJ2-7
D gene: TRBD2

CDR3 protein: CASSEAGASAKDTQYF
CDR3 DNA: TGTGCCAGCAGCGAAGCGGGGGCGTCCGCCAAAGATACTCAGTACTTT
V gene: TRBV4-2
clone size: .
J gene: TRBJ2-4
D gene: TRBD2

CDR3 protein: CSAPTPPRSDEQYF
CDR3 DNA: TGCAGTGCTCCCACGCCTCCGCGGAGCGACGAGCAGTACTTC
V gene: TRBV20-1
clone size: .
J gene: TRBJ2-7
D gene: .

CDR3 protein: CSAREGRRGTDTQYF
CDR3 DNA: TGCAGTGCTAGAGAAGGGAGGCGAGGCACAGATACGCAGTATTTT
V gene: TRBV20-1
clone size: .
J gene: TRBJ2-3
D gene: .

CDR3 protein: CGSSSGRCGKDTQYF
CDR3 DNA: TGTGGCAGCAGTTCGGGGCGGTGTGGCAAAGATACGCAGTACTTC
V gene: TRBV6-5
clone size: .
J gene: TRBJ2-7
D gene: .

CDR3 protein: CASSAQSSYNEQFF
CDR3 DNA: TGCGCCAGCAGTGCCCAAAGCTCCTACAATGAGCAGTTCTTC
V gene: TRBV10-2
clone size: .
J gene: TRBJ2-1
D gene: .

CDR3 protein: CGGSGVGAANTQYF
CDR3 DNA: TGCGGCGGCTCGGGGGTGGGAGCCGCAAATACGCAGTACTTC
V gene: TRBV10-2
clone size: once
J gene: TRBJ2-4
D gene: .

CDR3 protein: CGSWGPRAKNTQYF
CDR3 DNA: TGTGGCAGCTGGGGGCCGAGAGCCAAAAATACTCAGTACTTC
V gene: TRBV6-1
clone size: .
J gene: TRBJ2-4
D gene: .

CDR3 protein: CASSEVGGPGDTQYF
CDR3 DNA: TGTGCCAGCAGTGAGGTGGGAGGGCCGGGAGATACGCAGTATTTT
V gene: TRBV6-4
clone size: many
J gene: TRBJ2-3
D gene: TRBD2

CDR3 protein: CASSPATF
CDR3 DNA: TGTGCCAGCAGTCCGGCCACCTTC
V gene: TRBV6-1
clone size: few
J gene: TRBJ1-2
D gene: .

CDR3 protein: CASSRQPYGYTF
CDR3 DNA: TGTGCCAGCAGCAGGCAGCCATATGGCTACACCTTC
V gene: TRBV3-1
clone size: many
J gene: TRBJ1-2
D gene: .

CDR3 protein: CASSLGWSGSVKTQYF
CDR3 DNA: TGTGCCAGCAGCTTGGGCTGGAGCGGGAGTGTTAAGACCCAGTACTTC
V gene: TRBV5-4
clone size: many
J gene: TRBJ2-5
D gene: TRBD2

CDR3 protein: CASKEGANTGELFF
CDR3 DNA: TGCGCCAGCAAGGAGGGGGCGAACACCGGGGAGCTGTTTTTT
V gene: TRBV5-1
clone size: few
J gene: TRBJ2-2
D gene: .

CDR3 protein: CASSEQPSAGDTQYF
CDR3 DNA: TGTGCCAGCAGTGAACAGCCTTCGGCGGGCGATACGCAGTATTTT
V gene: TRBV6-1
clone size: many
J gene: TRBJ2-3
D gene: .